This T cell receptor beta chain was captured by sequencing in a study of blood T cell repertoires in COVID-19. Study-wide background: The United States, Italy and Spain supplied acute and convalescent COVID-19 samples. PBMCs, B-cell-depleted T cells, or T cells were the source of the cDNA or gDNA that made up the material.

CDR3 length equals 17 residues. Trimming removed 4 bases from V and 0 bases from J; junction bases left unmatched: 8. Germline V CDR1 and CDR2: LGHDT, YNNKEL (reference sequence). This clone has a handful of counts. In the authors' methods: Counts of nucleated cells, estimated from reference gene primer amplification, were obtained. The assay was immunoSEQ multiplex PCR, and TCRdb's table has in-frame clones only and misses some. The D gene and trimming were derived from the DNA, and the V and J assignments and clone size from that table. Of 150,000 to 200,000 clones in the sample, 75% to 85% were seen once.

The sequenced sample was peripheral blood. The chain has TRBV3-1 (or the pseudogene TRBV3-2) and TRBJ1-3, with TRBD1 matching 8 bases. The source is a human donor in a cohort sampled during active COVID-19. CDR3 region: CASSPGTGWSSGNTIYF. CDR3 sequence (DNA): TGTGCCAGCAGCCCGGGGACAGGTTGGAGCTCTGGAAACACCATATATTTT.